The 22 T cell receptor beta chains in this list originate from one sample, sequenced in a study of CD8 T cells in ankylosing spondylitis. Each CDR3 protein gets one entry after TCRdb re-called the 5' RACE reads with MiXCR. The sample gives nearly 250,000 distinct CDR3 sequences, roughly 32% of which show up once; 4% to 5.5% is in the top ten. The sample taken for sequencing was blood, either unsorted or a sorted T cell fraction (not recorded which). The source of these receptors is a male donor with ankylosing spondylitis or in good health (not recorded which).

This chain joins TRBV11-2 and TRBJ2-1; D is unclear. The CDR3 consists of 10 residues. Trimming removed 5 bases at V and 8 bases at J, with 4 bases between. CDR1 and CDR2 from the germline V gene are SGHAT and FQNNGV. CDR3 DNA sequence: TGTGCCAGCAGCCCATATGAGCAGTTCTTC. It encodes CASSPYEQFF.

The DNA of the CDR3 is TGCAGTGCTAGACTAGCGGGGGTAAACACCGGGGAGCTGTTTTTT. Translating it yields CSARLAGVNTGELFF. The V and J genes are TRBV20-1 and TRBJ2-2; 10 bases are a match to TRBD2. This CDR3 spans 15 amino acids. CDR1 is DFQATT and CDR2 is SNEGSKA in the germline V gene (reference sequence). J lost 2 bases, V lost 2 bases, and 2 bases had no gene match.

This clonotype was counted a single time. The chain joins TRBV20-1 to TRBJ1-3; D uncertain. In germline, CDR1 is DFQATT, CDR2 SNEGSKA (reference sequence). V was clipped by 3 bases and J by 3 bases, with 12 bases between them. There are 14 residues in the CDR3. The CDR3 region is CSASPATLGNTIYF. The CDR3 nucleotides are TGCAGTGCTAGCCCAGCAACCCTTGGAAACACCATATATTTT.

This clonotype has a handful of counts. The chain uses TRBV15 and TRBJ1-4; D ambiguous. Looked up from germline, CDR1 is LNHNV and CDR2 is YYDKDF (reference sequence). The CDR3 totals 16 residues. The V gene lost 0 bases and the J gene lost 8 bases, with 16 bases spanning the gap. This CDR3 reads CATSRDPGRGLEKLFF. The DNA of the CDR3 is TGTGCCACCAGCAGAGATCCTGGTAGAGGGTTAGAAAAACTGTTTTTT.

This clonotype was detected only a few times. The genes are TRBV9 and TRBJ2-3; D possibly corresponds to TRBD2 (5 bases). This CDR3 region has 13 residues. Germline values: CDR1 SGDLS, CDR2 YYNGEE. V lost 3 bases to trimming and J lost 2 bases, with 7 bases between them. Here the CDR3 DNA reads TGTGCCAGCAGCGAGACTACCACAGATACGCAGTATTTT. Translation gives CASSETTTDTQYF. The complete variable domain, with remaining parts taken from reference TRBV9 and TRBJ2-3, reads DSGVTQTPKHLITATGQRVTLRCSPRSGDLSVYWYQQSLDQGLQFLIQYYNGEERAKGNILERFSAQQFPDLHSELNLSSLELGDSALYFCASSETTTDTQYFGPGTRLTVL.

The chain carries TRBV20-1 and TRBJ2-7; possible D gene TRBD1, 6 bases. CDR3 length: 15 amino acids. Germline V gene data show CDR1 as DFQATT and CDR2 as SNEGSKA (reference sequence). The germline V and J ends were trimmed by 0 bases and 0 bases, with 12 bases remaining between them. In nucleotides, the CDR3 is TGCAGTGCTAGAGATTATAGGGGGACCTCCTACGAGCAGTACTTC. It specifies CSARDYRGTSYEQYF.

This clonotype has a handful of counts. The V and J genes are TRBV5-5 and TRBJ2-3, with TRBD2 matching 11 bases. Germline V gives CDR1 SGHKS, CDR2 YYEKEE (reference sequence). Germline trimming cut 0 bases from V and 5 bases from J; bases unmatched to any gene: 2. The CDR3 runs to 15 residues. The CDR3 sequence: CASSLDGTSGDTQYF. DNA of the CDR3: TGTGCCAGCAGCTTGGACGGGACTAGCGGAGATACGCAGTATTTT. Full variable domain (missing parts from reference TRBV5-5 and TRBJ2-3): DAGVTQSPTHLIKTRGQQVTLRCSPISGHKSVSWYQQVLGQGPQFIFQYYEKEERGRGNFPDRFSARQFPNYSSELNVNALLLGDSALYLCASSLDGTSGDTQYFGPGTRLTVL.

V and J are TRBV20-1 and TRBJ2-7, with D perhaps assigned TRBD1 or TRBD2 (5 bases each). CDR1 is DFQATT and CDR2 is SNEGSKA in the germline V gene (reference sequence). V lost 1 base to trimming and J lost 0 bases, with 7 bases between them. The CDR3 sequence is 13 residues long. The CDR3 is CSARGGFSYEQYF. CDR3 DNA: TGCAGTGCTAGAGGGGGGTTCTCCTACGAGCAGTACTTC.

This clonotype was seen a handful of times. This chain's CDR3 is CASSPGFSGNTIYF. CDR3 in DNA: TGTGCCAGCAGTCCAGGGTTCTCTGGAAACACCATATATTTT. This chain connects TRBV12-3 or TRBV12-4 to TRBJ1-3, with D tentatively TRBD1 (5 bases). Trimming stripped 5 bases from V and 0 bases from J, with 8 bases between. The CDR3 extends over 14 amino acids.

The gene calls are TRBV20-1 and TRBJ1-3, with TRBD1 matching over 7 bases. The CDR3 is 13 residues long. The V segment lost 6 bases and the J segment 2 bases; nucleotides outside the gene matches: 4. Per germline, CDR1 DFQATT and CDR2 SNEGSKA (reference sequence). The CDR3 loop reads CSAGTVAGNTIYF. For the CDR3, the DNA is TGCAGTGCCGGGACAGTCGCTGGAAACACCATATATTTT.

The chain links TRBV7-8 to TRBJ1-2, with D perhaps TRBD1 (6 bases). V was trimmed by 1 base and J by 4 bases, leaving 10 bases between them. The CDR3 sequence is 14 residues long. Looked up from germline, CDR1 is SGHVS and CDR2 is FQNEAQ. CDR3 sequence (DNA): TGTGCCAGCAGCTTAGGAGGACAGCTCTATGGCTACACCTTC. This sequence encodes CASSLGGQLYGYTF.

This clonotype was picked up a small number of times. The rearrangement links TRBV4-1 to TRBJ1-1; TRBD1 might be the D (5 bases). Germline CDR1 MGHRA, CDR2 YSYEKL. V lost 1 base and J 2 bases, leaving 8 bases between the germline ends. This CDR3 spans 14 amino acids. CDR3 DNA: TGCGCCAGCAGCCAAGTCGGGGCCAACACTGAAGCTTTCTTT. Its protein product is CASSQVGANTEAFF.

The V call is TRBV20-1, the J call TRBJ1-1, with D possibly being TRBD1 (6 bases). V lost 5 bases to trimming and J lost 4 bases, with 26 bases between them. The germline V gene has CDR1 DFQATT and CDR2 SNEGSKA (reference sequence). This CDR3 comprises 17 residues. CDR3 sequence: CSAPRPETGIRGTEAFF. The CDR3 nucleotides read TGCAGTGCTCCTCGCCCGGAAACAGGGATTAGGGGCACTGAAGCTTTCTTT.

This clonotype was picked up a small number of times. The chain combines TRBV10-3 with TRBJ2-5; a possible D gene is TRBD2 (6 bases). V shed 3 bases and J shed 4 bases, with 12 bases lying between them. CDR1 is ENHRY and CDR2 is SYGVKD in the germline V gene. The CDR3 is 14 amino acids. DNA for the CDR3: TGTGCCATCAGTGACCTCCGGGAGTCAGAGACCCAGTACTTC. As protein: CAISDLRESETQYF.

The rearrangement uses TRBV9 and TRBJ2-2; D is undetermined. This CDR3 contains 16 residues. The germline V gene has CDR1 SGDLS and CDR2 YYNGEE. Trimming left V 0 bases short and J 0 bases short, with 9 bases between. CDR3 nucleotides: TGTGCCAGCAGCGTAGGGTCCGGCCCGAACACCGGGGAGCTGTTTTTT. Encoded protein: CASSVGSGPNTGELFF.

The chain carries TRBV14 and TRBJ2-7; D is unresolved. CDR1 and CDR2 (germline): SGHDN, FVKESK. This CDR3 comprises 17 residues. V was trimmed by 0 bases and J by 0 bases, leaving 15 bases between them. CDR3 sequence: CASSQDYRRSSSYEQYF. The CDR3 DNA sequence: TGTGCCAGCAGCCAAGATTATCGCAGGTCAAGCTCCTACGAGCAGTACTTC.

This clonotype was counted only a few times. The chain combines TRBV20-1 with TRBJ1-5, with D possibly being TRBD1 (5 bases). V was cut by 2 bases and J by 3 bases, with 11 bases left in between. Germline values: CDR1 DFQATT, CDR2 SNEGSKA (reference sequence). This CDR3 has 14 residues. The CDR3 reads CSARNLRDNQPQHF. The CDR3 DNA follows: TGCAGTGCTAGAAATCTCAGGGACAATCAGCCCCAGCATTTT.

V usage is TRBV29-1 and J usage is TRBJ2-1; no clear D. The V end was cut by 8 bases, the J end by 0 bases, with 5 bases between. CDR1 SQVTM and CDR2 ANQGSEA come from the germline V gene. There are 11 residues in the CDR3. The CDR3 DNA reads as TGCAGCATGAGCTCCTACAATGAGCAGTTCTTC. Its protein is CSMSSYNEQFF.

The CDR3, as DNA: TGTGCCAGCATCACTCCTGAGTACGAGCAGTTCTTC. It codes for CASITPEYEQFF. The chain carries TRBV27 and TRBJ2-1, with unresolved D. The germline V gene has CDR1 MNHEY and CDR2 SMNVEV (reference sequence). V lost 7 bases to trimming and J lost 10 bases, with 14 bases between them. This CDR3 comprises 12 residues.

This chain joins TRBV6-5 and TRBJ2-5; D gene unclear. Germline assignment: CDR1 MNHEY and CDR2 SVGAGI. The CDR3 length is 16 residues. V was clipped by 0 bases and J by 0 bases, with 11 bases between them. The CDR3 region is CASSYSRSGDQETQYF. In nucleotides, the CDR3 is TGTGCCAGCAGTTACTCGAGGTCGGGTGACCAAGAGACCCAGTACTTC.

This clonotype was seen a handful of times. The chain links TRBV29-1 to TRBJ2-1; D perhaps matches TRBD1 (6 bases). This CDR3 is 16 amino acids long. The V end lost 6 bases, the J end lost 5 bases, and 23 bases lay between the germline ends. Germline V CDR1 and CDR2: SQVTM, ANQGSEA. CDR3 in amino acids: CSVWRWTDPSNNEQFF. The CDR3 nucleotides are TGCAGCGTATGGCGTTGGACAGACCCTAGTAACAATGAGCAGTTCTTC.

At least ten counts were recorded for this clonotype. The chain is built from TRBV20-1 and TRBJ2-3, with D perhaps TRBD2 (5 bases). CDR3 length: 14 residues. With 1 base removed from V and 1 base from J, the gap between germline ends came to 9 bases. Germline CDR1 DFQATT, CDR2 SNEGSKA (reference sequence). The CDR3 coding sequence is TGCAGTGCTAGAGTCGAGAGGGGCACAGATACGCAGTATTTT. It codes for CSARVERGTDTQYF.